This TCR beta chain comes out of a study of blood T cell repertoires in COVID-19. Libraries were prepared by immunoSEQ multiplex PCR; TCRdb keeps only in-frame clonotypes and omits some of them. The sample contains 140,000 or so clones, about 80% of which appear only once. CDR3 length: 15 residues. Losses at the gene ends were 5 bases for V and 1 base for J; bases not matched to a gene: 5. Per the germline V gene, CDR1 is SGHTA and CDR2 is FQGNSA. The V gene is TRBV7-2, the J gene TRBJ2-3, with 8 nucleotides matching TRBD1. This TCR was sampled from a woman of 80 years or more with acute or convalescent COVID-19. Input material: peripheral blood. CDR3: CASSRTGLRTDTQYF. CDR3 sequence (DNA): TGTGCCAGCAGCCGGACAGGGCTCCGCACAGATACGCAGTATTTT.